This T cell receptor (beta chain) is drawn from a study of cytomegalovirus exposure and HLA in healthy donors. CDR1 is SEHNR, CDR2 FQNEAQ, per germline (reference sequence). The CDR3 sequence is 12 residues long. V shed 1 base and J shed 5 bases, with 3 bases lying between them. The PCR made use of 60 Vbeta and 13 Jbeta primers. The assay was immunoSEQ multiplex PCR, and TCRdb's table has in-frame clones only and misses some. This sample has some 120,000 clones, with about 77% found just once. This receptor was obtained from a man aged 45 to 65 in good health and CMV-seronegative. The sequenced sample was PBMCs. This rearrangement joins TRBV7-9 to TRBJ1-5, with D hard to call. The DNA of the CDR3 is TGTGCCAGCAGCTTAGACTATCAGCCCCAGCATTTT. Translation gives CASSLDYQPQHF.